A single T cell receptor (beta chain) is shown here with its context. The CDR3 spans 12 residues. The V end lost 0 bases, the J end lost 3 bases, and 4 bases lay between the germline ends. CDR1 is SGHDT and CDR2 is YYEEEE in the germline V gene. The sample comes from a study of control samples from healthy donors and cancer patients. TCRdb's table, derived via immunoSEQ multiplex PCR, lists solely in-frame clones and lacks some. The data show some 200,000 clones, over 85% seen once. The receptor was derived from a man aged 18 to 30 in good health. The J gene is TRBJ2-7, the V gene TRBV5-6, with no clear D. The specimen sequenced was blood. CDR3 in DNA: TGTGCCAGCAGCTTGGCCAACTACGAGCAGTACTTC. This gives the protein CASSLANYEQYF.